A selection of T cell receptor beta chains follows, all from one sample in a study of T cell changes during pregnancy in multiple sclerosis. TCRdb's copy holds only in-frame clones and misses some; the assay was immunoSEQ multiplex PCR. The sample holds approximately 26,000 clones, nearly 90% seen once. This sample comprised CD4+ T cells from peripheral blood mononuclear cells, obtained in the second trimester of pregnancy. These receptors came from a female donor with multiple sclerosis, enrolled in a pregnancy study. Both conserved end residues are part of each CDR3. Fields, in order: D gene, clone size, J gene, V gene, CDR3 DNA, CDR3 protein. A D gene is named only where the DNA matches it firmly. Some rows mark clone size as missing; the rest say once, few, many or name a class of expanded clone.

>-|once|TRBJ1-3|TRBV2
TGTGCCAGCAGAGACCGGACACACTATGATGGAAACACCATATATTTT
CASRDRTHYDGNTIYF
>-|few|TRBJ1-5|TRBV27
TGTGCCAGCAGTCCCTCACAGGGATCATTTCAGCCCCAGCATTTT
CASSPSQGSFQPQHF
>-|-|TRBJ2-7|TRBV5-4
TGTGCCAGCAGCTTGTTAGCACAGGGGACTAGGGAGCAGTACTTC
CASSLLAQGTREQYF
>TRBD2|-|TRBJ2-2|TRBV9
TGTGCCAGCAGCGTCGGACTAGCGGGGGGGAACACCGGGGAGCTGTTTTTT
CASSVGLAGGNTGELFF
>-|-|TRBJ2-1|TRBV7-2
TGTGCCAGCAGCTTAGCGGCGGGGAGCTCCTACAATGAGCAGTTCTTC
CASSLAAGSSYNEQFF
>-|once|TRBJ1-2|TRBV19
TGTGCCAGTAATTGGGACTGGGATAACGACTATGGCTACACCTTC
CASNWDWDNDYGYTF
>-|-|TRBJ2-1|TRBV6-5
TGTGCCAGCAGGTGGGGCCCCTACAATGAGCAGTTCTTC
CASRWGPYNEQFF
>TRBD2|-|TRBJ2-1|TRBV11-3
TGTGCCAGCATCCCGCTGGGCGGGGGGGCTCAATACAATGAGCAGTTCTTC
CASIPLGGGAQYNEQFF
>-|-|TRBJ1-2|TRBV5-1
TGCGCCAGCAGCCCCGGGACAAATTATGGCTACACCTTC
CASSPGTNYGYTF
>-|-|TRBJ2-2|TRBV10-3
TGTGCCATCAGTGGAGGGTACACCGGGGAGCTGTTTTTT
CAISGGYTGELFF
>TRBD1|-|TRBJ1-6|TRBV2
TGTGCCAGCAGAAGGGGGCCCTCACCCCTCCACTTT
CASRRGPSPLHF
>TRBD1|once|TRBJ1-1|TRBV5-4
TGTGCCAACAGCTCGGGACAGAGGAACACTGAAGCTTTCTTT
CANSSGQRNTEAFF
>-|once|TRBJ1-2|TRBV5-1
TGCGCCAGCAGTCCGACTGCAGGGGGCTACACCTTC
CASSPTAGGYTF
>-|-|TRBJ1-1|TRBV29-1
TGCAGCGTTAGGAGGGGATGGGGTATGAACACTGAAGCTTTCTTT
CSVRRGWGMNTEAFF
>TRBD1|-|TRBJ2-2|TRBV5-1
TGCGCCAGCAGCCCGGACAGGCTCCAATTGGGCACCGGGGAGCTGTTTTTT
CASSPDRLQLGTGELFF
>-|-|TRBJ2-1|TRBV5-1
TGCGCCAGCAGCTTGGACGGGGACTCCTACAATGAGCAGTTCTTC
CASSLDGDSYNEQFF
>-|-|TRBJ1-1|TRBV7-2
TGTGCCAGCAGCTCTAGGGCGGGGCGAGCTTTCTTT
CASSSRAGRAFF
>-|-|TRBJ1-5|TRBV19
TGTGCCAGTAGTATATCGGGTCGTGGTCGGAGCAATCAGCCCCAGCATTTT
CASSISGRGRSNQPQHF
>-|-|TRBJ1-1|TRBV10-3
TGTGCCATCAGTGGGTCCCAGGGCGGCACTGAAGCTTTCTTT
CAISGSQGGTEAFF
>-|-|TRBJ1-3|TRBV5-1
TGCGCCAGCAGCTTGGGCGACTCTGGAAACACCATATATTTT
CASSLGDSGNTIYF
>-|once|TRBJ1-1|TRBV19
TGTGCCAGTAATTCCCGGGACACTCCCTGGGCTTTCTTT
CASNSRDTPWAFF
>-|-|TRBJ1-3|TRBV19
TGTGCCAGTAGTATCAAGCCGCTCTCTGGAAACACCATATATTTT
CASSIKPLSGNTIYF
>-|-|TRBJ1-2|TRBV4-1
TGCGCCAGCAGCCAAGGTGGAGCTTCTAACTATGGCTACACCTTC
CASSQGGASNYGYTF
>-|-|TRBJ1-3|TRBV7-2
TGTGCCAGCAGCTTTCAGGGAACGACCGGAAACACCATATATTTT
CASSFQGTTGNTIYF
>-|few|TRBJ1-1|TRBV4-3
TGCGCCAGCAGCCAAGACAGGAACACTGAAGCTTTCTTT
CASSQDRNTEAFF
>TRBD2|-|TRBJ2-1|TRBV25-1
TGTGCCAGCAGTGAATTAACAGGACTAGCGGGGAGGAATGAGCAGTTCTTC
CASSELTGLAGRNEQFF
>TRBD2|-|TRBJ2-7|TRBV6-5
TGTGCCAGCAGTCCCCTCGGCGGGGGGGCCTACGAGCAGTACTTC
CASSPLGGGAYEQYF
>TRBD1|-|TRBJ2-1|TRBV18
TGTGCCAGCTCACCATCGGCTTGGGACAGGGTACCGTATGAGCAGTTCTTC
CASSPSAWDRVPYEQFF
>-|few|TRBJ1-1|TRBV30
TGTGCCTGGAGTGTACGAAGGGGGAGGGGGAACACTGAAGCTTTCTTT
CAWSVRRGRGNTEAFF
>-|-|TRBJ1-6|TRBV11-2
TGTGCCAGCAGCCCAGGGGTCCATTCACCCCTCCACTTT
CASSPGVHSPLHF
>TRBD1|-|TRBJ2-5|TRBV11-2
TGTGCCAGCAGCCCCGACAGGGTGTGGACCCAGTACTTC
CASSPDRVWTQYF
>TRBD1|-|TRBJ1-2|TRBV10-2
TGCGCCAGCAGTCGCGGGACAGGGGGCATATATGGCTACACCTTC
CASSRGTGGIYGYTF
>-|-|TRBJ2-2|TRBV18
TGTGCCAGCTCACCACCCTCTAAAACCGGGGAGCTGTTTTTT
CASSPPSKTGELFF
>-|-|TRBJ1-3|TRBV19
TGTGCCAGTAGTGAAAGACAGGCCTCTGGAAACACCATATATTTT
CASSERQASGNTIYF
>TRBD2|-|TRBJ2-3|TRBV4-1
TGCGCCAGCAGCCAAGAAGCCGAGCGGGGCCGGGATACGCAGTATTTT
CASSQEAERGRDTQYF
>TRBD2|-|TRBJ2-3|TRBV7-3
TGTGCCAGCAGCCTGGGGACTAGCGGGCAAGATACGCAGTATTTT
CASSLGTSGQDTQYF
>-|-|TRBJ1-2|TRBV18
TGTGCCAGCTCACCCAGGGAGGGTGGCTACACCTTC
CASSPREGGYTF
>-|-|TRBJ1-1|TRBV10-1
TGCGAAAAAGGGATTTCGACAGGCAAAAGTTGGGAAACTGAAGCTTTCTTT
CEKGISTGKSWETEAFF
>-|-|TRBJ2-5|TRBV2
TGTGCCAGCAGCGTCCGGCGGTCGGAGACCCAGTACTTC
CASSVRRSETQYF
>TRBD1|-|TRBJ2-5|TRBV6-5
TGTGCCAGCAGTTACTCGTGGGACAGAGAAGAGACCCAGTACTTC
CASSYSWDREETQYF
>TRBD1|-|TRBJ1-2|TRBV4-1
TGCGCCAGCAGCCAAGCTCTGACAGGGTTCAATGGCTACACCTTC
CASSQALTGFNGYTF
>TRBD2|-|TRBJ2-1|TRBV7-9
TGTGCCAGCAGCTTAGCGCTAGCGGGGTCCTACAATGAGCAGTTCTTC
CASSLALAGSYNEQFF
>TRBD1|-|TRBJ2-7|TRBV5-1
TGCGCCAGCAGCAACGACAGGGTGACCCGTTCCTACGAGCAGTACTTC
CASSNDRVTRSYEQYF
>TRBD1|-|TRBJ2-7|TRBV19
TGTGCCAGCCGCAGGGGGTCAGCGGACTACGAGCAGTACTTC
CASRRGSADYEQYF